This TCR beta chain appears in the sequencing data of a study of T cells in pancreatic ductal adenocarcinoma. The table lists this clone with a count of one. Antigen unknown. Overall study results and limits: Tumor samples had fewer productive templates and around 7.2-fold fewer unique clonotypes than blood.

Surgery without prior neoadjuvant therapy was the treatment of the selected pancreatic ductal adenocarcinoma patients. The germline gives CDR1 SEHNR, CDR2 FQNEAQ (reference sequence). Trimming shortened V by 9 bases and J by 0 bases, and 11 bases separated the two germline ends. There are 13 residues in the CDR3. Clones were read by immunoSEQ multiplex PCR, and TCRdb kept only the in-frame ones, dropping some. The data contain around 94,000 clones, nearly 95% of them seen just once; the ten biggest clones take up approximately 3.1%. This clonotype originated in a human donor with pancreatic ductal adenocarcinoma. Sequenced: PBMCs. J is TRBJ1-1 and V is TRBV7-9, with D perhaps TRBD1 (5 bases). The CDR3 region is CASADSMNTEAFF. The DNA of the CDR3 is TGTGCCAGTGCAGACAGTATGAACACTGAAGCTTTCTTT.